The 20 T cell receptor beta chains below all came from one sample that was sequenced in a study of cytomegalovirus exposure and HLA in healthy donors. The PCR had 60 Vbeta and 13 Jbeta primers. Data came from immunoSEQ multiplex PCR; TCRdb stores just in-frame clones and leaves some out. Here the sample spans some 170,000 clones, approximately 77% being singletons. The sequencing input was PBMCs. These TCRs come from a man under 40 in good health and CMV-seropositive.

The chain recombines TRBV7-2 with TRBJ2-1, with 7 bases identical to TRBD1. Losses at the gene ends were 2 bases for V and 4 bases for J; bases not matched to a gene: 5. Looked up from germline, CDR1 is SGHTA and CDR2 is FQGNSA. The CDR3 extends over 15 amino acids. DNA for the CDR3: TGTGCCAGCAGCTTAACAACAGGGGCATACAATGAGCAGTTCTTC. Protein product: CASSLTTGAYNEQFF.

The chain employs TRBV4-1 and TRBJ2-7; 8 nucleotides align to TRBD2. CDR3 length equals 14 residues. The V and J ends lost 3 bases and 2 bases, in that order; junction bases with no gene match: 3. Per germline, CDR1 MGHRA and CDR2 YSYEKL. Written as DNA, the CDR3 is TGCGCCAGCAGCCAGACGGGGGGGACCTACGAGCAGTACTTC. Translating it yields CASSQTGGTYEQYF.

V gene TRBV6-1 combines with J gene TRBJ1-6; 7 bases agree with TRBD1. The germline CDR1 and CDR2 sequences are MNHNS and SASEGT. The CDR3 is made up of 16 amino acids. V shed 1 base, J shed 6 bases, and the junction held 6 bases outside the gene matches. DNA of the CDR3: TGTGCCAGCAGTGAAGTGCAGGGACAGCCTAATTCACCCCTCCACTTT. Its protein is CASSEVQGQPNSPLHF.

This clone was recorded once. The chain carries TRBV19 and TRBJ1-5; 12 bases are shared with TRBD1. V was clipped by 5 bases and J by 1 base; unmatched bases: 9. The CDR3 totals 18 residues. Germline V CDR1 and CDR2: LNHDA, SQIVND (reference sequence). Here the CDR3 DNA reads TGTGCCAGTAGTTGGGACAGGGGGCGCCTCGGGAGCAATCAGCCCCAGCATTTT. Translated: CASSWDRGRLGSNQPQHF.

CDR3 DNA sequence: TGCGCCAGCAGATCCGCCACAGGGGCCAGCTACGAGCAGTACTTC. This gives the protein CASRSATGASYEQYF. The rearrangement joins TRBV5-1 to TRBJ2-7, with TRBD1 identical over 7 bases. Trimming took 5 bases from V and 3 from J; bases not matched to a gene: 11. Germline V gene sequence: CDR1 SGHRS, CDR2 YFSETQ. This CDR3 is built from 15 residues.

This clone occurred a few times. This chain joins TRBV10-3 and TRBJ2-3, with 8 bases identical to TRBD1. This CDR3 contains 14 residues. With 11 bases clipped from V and 3 bases from J, the junction kept 10 bases outside the gene matches. Germline loops: CDR1 ENHRY, CDR2 SYGVKD. CDR3 DNA: TGTGCCGCCCAGCAGGGGGCAAGTACAGATACGCAGTATTTT. Translated, it gives CAAQQGASTDTQYF.

This clone was seen just once. V gene TRBV5-4 combines with J gene TRBJ2-7, with D perhaps TRBD1 (6 bases). The CDR3 consists of 14 residues. Trimming cost V 0 bases and J 5 bases, with 12 bases left between them. The germline V gene encodes CDR1 SGHNT and CDR2 YYREEE (reference sequence). CDR3 sequence: CASSLDRVDNEQYF. The CDR3 DNA sequence: TGTGCCAGCAGCTTGGACAGGGTCGACAACGAGCAGTACTTC.

The V gene is TRBV5-1, the J gene TRBJ1-4, with 7 bases fitting TRBD1. Germline assignment: CDR1 SGHRS and CDR2 YFSETQ. V was pared by 0 bases and J by 4 bases, with 6 bases of the junction left unmatched. The CDR3 contains 16 residues. CDR3 in amino acids: CASSLGGGGVNEKLFF. CDR3 coding DNA: TGCGCCAGCAGCTTGGGAGGGGGCGGCGTTAATGAAAAACTGTTTTTT.

A word on this clone: At the DNA level, this CDR3 is encoded by other sequences in the same sample as well. The genes are TRBV7-6 and TRBJ2-3; 11 bases are shared with TRBD2. This CDR3 has 14 residues. V dropped 5 bases and J dropped 6; count of bases not matched to a gene: 4. Germline V gives CDR1 SGHVS, CDR2 FNYEAQ. The CDR3: CASSLSGGADTQYF. In nucleotides, the CDR3 is TGTGCCAGCAGCCTTAGCGGGGGGGCGGATACGCAGTATTTT.

This rearrangement joins TRBV7-2 to TRBJ2-7, with a tentative D call TRBD1 (5 bases). V was cut by 4 bases and J by 2 bases, with 15 bases left in between. The length of the CDR3 is 15 residues. The germline gives CDR1 SGHTA, CDR2 FQGNSA. CDR3 sequence reads: CASSSNNRRTYEQYF. As DNA, the CDR3 is TGTGCCAGCAGCTCTAACAACAGGCGAACCTACGAGCAGTACTTC.

As regards this clone: The same CDR3 can be traced to other DNA sequences in this sample. The CDR3 is CSPGGEADTEAFF. For the CDR3, the DNA is TGCAGCCCCGGGGGGGAGGCGGACACTGAAGCTTTCTTT. The J gene is TRBJ1-1, the V gene TRBV29-1, with D perhaps matching TRBD1 (5 bases). The V end was cut by 8 bases, the J end by 3 bases, with 16 bases between. The CDR3 consists of 13 residues. In germline, CDR1 is SQVTM, CDR2 ANQGSEA. Combining the CDR3 with reference TRBV29-1 and TRBJ1-1 gives the whole variable domain SAVISQKPSRDICQRGTSLTIQCQVDSQVTMMFWYRQQPGQSLTLIATANQGSEATYESGFVIDKFPISRPNLTFSTLTVSNMSPEDSSIYLCSPGGEADTEAFFGQGTRLTVV.

The chain carries TRBV9 and TRBJ1-1; 7 bases align to TRBD1. CDR3 length: 16 residues. Germline values: CDR1 SGDLS, CDR2 YYNGEE. V shed 4 bases, J shed 0 bases, and the junction held 9 bases outside the gene matches. CDR3 loop: CASSPGPGQLNTEAFF. The DNA for the CDR3 is TGTGCCAGCAGCCCCGGTCCGGGACAGTTGAACACTGAAGCTTTCTTT.

The J gene is TRBJ2-7, the V gene TRBV28; D may be TRBD1 (5 bases). V was pared by 7 bases and J by 6 bases, with 19 bases between. The length of the CDR3 is 14 residues. The germline gives CDR1 MDHEN, CDR2 SYDVKM. CDR3 sequence: CASMGPGLVGEQYF. CDR3 DNA sequence: TGTGCCAGCATGGGGCCAGGGTTAGTGGGCGAGCAGTACTTC.

This chain uses TRBV6-1 with TRBJ2-2, with 7 nucleotides matching TRBD2. This CDR3 has 17 residues. Germline V gene data show CDR1 as MNHNS and CDR2 as SASEGT. V was clipped by 1 base and J by 1 base; unmatched bases: 6. The CDR3, as DNA: TGTGCCAGCAGTGAAGTGGGCGGGGGAATGAACACCGGGGAGCTGTTTTTT. It encodes CASSEVGGGMNTGELFF.

The chain links TRBV10-3 to TRBJ1-6; a weak D match, TRBD1 (5 bases). The CDR3 is made up of 14 amino acids. CDR1 is ENHRY and CDR2 is SYGVKD in the germline V gene. The V gene lost 6 bases and the J gene lost 3 bases, with 9 bases spanning the gap. The CDR3 DNA reads TGTGCCATCAGGGACCAGGGCTATAATTCACCCCTCCACTTT. Protein: CAIRDQGYNSPLHF.

V is TRBV6-6 and J is TRBJ2-3, with D tentatively TRBD1 (6 bases). Germline assignment: CDR1 MNHNY and CDR2 SVGAGI (reference sequence). This CDR3 region has 15 residues. The ends were cut back, 0 bases at V and 4 bases at J, with 11 bases in the middle. The CDR3 coding sequence is TGTGCCAGCAGTTACTCAGGGCAGGGGTCAGATACGCAGTATTTT. Translation: CASSYSGQGSDTQYF.

CDR3 residues: CASKPRGRGAGETQYF. DNA of the CDR3: TGTGCCAGCAAACCGAGAGGGCGGGGGGCCGGGGAGACCCAGTACTTC. V usage is TRBV28 and J usage is TRBJ2-5; TRBD2 agrees at 8 bases. The CDR3 runs 16 residues. Trimming at V came to 7 bases and at J to 5 bases, leaving 15 bases not matched to a gene. CDR1 MDHEN and CDR2 SYDVKM come from the germline V gene.

This rearrangement joins TRBV25-1 to TRBJ2-1; 7 bases are a match to TRBD1. This CDR3 region has 17 residues. The J segment lost 2 bases and the V segment lost 8 bases, leaving 15 bases of the junction unmatched. Germline V gene sequence: CDR1 MGHDK, CDR2 SYGVNS. The CDR3 here is CASAGGGGVQAYNEQFF. CDR3 nucleotide sequence: TGTGCCAGCGCAGGGGGTGGTGGGGTACAGGCCTACAATGAGCAGTTCTTC.

This clone turned up a few times. The rearrangement uses TRBV6-5 and TRBJ2-1; tentative D call: TRBD2 (6 bases). Trimming cost V 7 bases and J 8 bases, with 12 bases left between them. CDR3 length equals 12 residues. Germline CDR1 reads MNHEY; CDR2 reads SVGAGI. The CDR3 reads CASISTGDEQFF. As DNA, the CDR3 is TGTGCCAGCATCTCGACGGGGGATGAGCAGTTCTTC.

The chain joins TRBV11-2 to TRBJ2-1; 8 bases fit TRBD1. The junction had 8 bases not matched to a gene; V was cut back by 5 bases and J by 2 bases. The CDR3 is 16 residues long. In germline, CDR1 is SGHAT, CDR2 FQNNGV. The CDR3 loop is CASSGGATGAYNEQFF. DNA of the CDR3: TGTGCCAGCAGCGGAGGAGCGACAGGGGCCTACAATGAGCAGTTCTTC.